One sample yielded the 3 T cell receptor beta chains listed below, sequenced in a study of T cells in localized non-small cell lung cancer. Profiled with immunoSEQ multiplex PCR; TCRdb holds only in-frame clones, not every one. The sample shows tens of thousands of clones, 70% to 90% of them seen only once. The source was peripheral blood, collected before any cancer treatment. These TCRs come from a woman aged 35 to 75 with stage I lung adenocarcinoma.

V gene TRBV19 combines with J gene TRBJ1-5, with 9 bases matching TRBD1. Germline values: CDR1 LNHDA, CDR2 SQIVND (reference sequence). CDR3 length equals 16 residues. V lost 6 bases, J lost 6 bases, and 12 bases stayed unmatched. This chain's CDR3 is CASRAGGGQGAQPQHF. As DNA, the CDR3 is TGTGCCAGTAGGGCGGGTGGGGGACAGGGAGCTCAGCCCCAGCATTTT.

The rearrangement links TRBV7-2 to TRBJ2-3; 8 bases are a match to TRBD1. There are 14 residues in the CDR3. Germline lookup yields CDR1 SGHTA and CDR2 FQGNSA. V shed 3 bases and J 5 bases; nucleotides not matched to a gene: 4. CDR3 nucleotides: TGTGCCAGCAGCTTCCAGGGGGCGGGAGATACGCAGTATTTT. It yields the protein CASSFQGAGDTQYF.

The rearrangement joins TRBV7-8 to TRBJ2-7; 7 nucleotides agree with TRBD1. Germline V lookup: CDR1 SGHVS, CDR2 FQNEAQ. The ends lost 5 bases at V and 0 bases at J; junction bases unmatched: 7. The CDR3 runs 15 residues. CDR3 nucleotide sequence: TGTGCCAGCAGCCGGGACAGCATCATCTCCTACGAGCAGTACTTC. It translates to CASSRDSIISYEQYF. Supplemented by reference TRBV7-8 and TRBJ2-7, the full variable domain reads GAGVSQSPRYKVAKRGQDVALRCDPISGHVSLFWYQQALGQGPEFLTYFQNEAQLDKSGLPSDRFFAERPEGSVSTLKIQRTQQEDSAVYLCASSRDSIISYEQYFGPGTRLTVT.